These 28 T cell receptor beta chains were sequenced from one sample in a study of cytomegalovirus exposure and HLA in healthy donors. The PCR was carried out with 60 Vbeta primers and 13 Jbeta primers. TCRdb's copy holds only in-frame clones and misses some; the assay was immunoSEQ multiplex PCR. Here the sample spans 150,000 to 200,000 clones, 70% to 90% being singletons. The sequencing sample was made of PBMCs. The receptors come from a young woman in good health and CMV-seropositive.

V is TRBV2 and J is TRBJ1-3; D might be TRBD1 (6 bases). Germline values: CDR1 SNHLY, CDR2 FYNNEI. V lost 2 bases to trimming and J lost 4 bases, with 18 bases between them. The CDR3 loop spans 17 amino acids. This chain's CDR3 is CASSESWGHGVGNTIYF. In nucleotides, the CDR3 is TGTGCCAGCAGTGAAAGTTGGGGGCACGGAGTCGGAAACACCATATATTTT.

The chain recombines TRBV28 with TRBJ1-6; tentative D call: TRBD1 (6 bases). CDR1 and CDR2 (germline): MDHEN, SYDVKM. The V gene lost 6 bases and the J gene lost 0 bases, with 15 bases spanning the gap. The CDR3 runs to 17 residues. In DNA form, the CDR3 reads TGTGCCAGCAGAGGGGGAGCGGGGGCCTCCTATAATTCACCCCTCCACTTT. Amino acid sequence: CASRGGAGASYNSPLHF. Combining the CDR3 with reference TRBV28 and TRBJ1-6 gives the whole variable domain DVKVTQSSRYLVKRTGEKVFLECVQDMDHENMFWYRQDPGLGLRLIYFSYDVKMKEKGDIPEGYSVSREKKERFSLILESASTNQTSMYLCASRGGAGASYNSPLHFGNGTRLTVT.

V gene TRBV18 combines with J gene TRBJ2-3; perhaps TRBD1 as D (5 bases). V lost 3 bases to trimming and J lost 1 base, with 8 bases between them. Germline values: CDR1 KGHSH, CDR2 LQKENI. CDR3 length: 14 amino acids. This chain's CDR3 is CASSPSRGTDTQYF. CDR3 DNA sequence: TGTGCCAGCTCACCGAGCAGGGGCACAGATACGCAGTATTTT.

The J gene is TRBJ1-2, the V gene TRBV7-2; perhaps TRBD1 as D (5 bases). The germline gives CDR1 SGHTA, CDR2 FQGNSA. This CDR3 is 15 amino acids long. Trimming pared 1 base from V and 3 bases from J, leaving 12 bases between. CDR3 nucleotide sequence: TGTGCCAGCAGCTTAGGGTTAGGGGCCTACTATGGCTACACCTTC. Translated, it gives CASSLGLGAYYGYTF.

The table lists this clone with a count of one. The chain recombines TRBV27 with TRBJ2-7, with 12 bases matching TRBD1. CDR3 length: 13 amino acids. CDR1 is MNHEY and CDR2 is SMNVEV in the germline V gene (reference sequence). The trim removed 5 bases at V and 7 bases at J, leaving 3 bases unmatched. The CDR3 region has the DNA TGTGCCAGCAGTGGGACAGGGGGCAGGGAGCAGTACGTC. Its translation: CASSGTGGREQYV.

The genes are TRBV6-5 and TRBJ1-2, with TRBD1 as a possible D gene (5 bases). The V gene's germline CDR1 is MNHEY and CDR2 SVGAGI. There are 13 residues in the CDR3. Trimming cost V 7 bases and J 4 bases, with 13 bases left between them. DNA of the CDR3: TGTGCCAGCACGCGGGGGAAGGTCTATGGCTACACCTTC. This encodes CASTRGKVYGYTF.

The chain uses TRBV6-6 and TRBJ1-5, with TRBD1 identical over 7 bases. CDR1 and CDR2 (germline): MNHNY, SVGAGI (reference sequence). V lost 4 bases to trimming and J lost 6 bases; unmatched junction nucleotides: 3. This CDR3 region has 13 residues. CDR3 residues: CASSSTGAQPQHF. Written as DNA, the CDR3 is TGTGCCAGCAGTTCCACAGGGGCTCAGCCCCAGCATTTT.

The rearrangement joins TRBV6-5 to TRBJ1-2, with 7 bases matching TRBD1. The germline V gene encodes CDR1 MNHEY and CDR2 SVGAGI. The CDR3 spans 13 residues. The V and J ends lost 6 bases and 1 base, in that order; junction bases with no gene match: 2. The CDR3 region is CASRTGFNYGYTF. The CDR3 DNA sequence: TGTGCCAGCAGGACAGGGTTTAACTATGGCTACACCTTC.

The chain couples TRBV7-9 to TRBJ2-7; TRBD2 matches 8 bases. After removal of 5 bases from V and 7 bases from J, the junction contained 10 bases not matched to a gene. Germline V gives CDR1 SEHNR, CDR2 FQNEAQ (reference sequence). The CDR3 spans 14 residues. The CDR3 sequence is CASSPGGGYEEQYF. The DNA of the CDR3 is TGTGCCAGCAGCCCCGGGGGGGGCTACGAGGAGCAGTACTTC.

The chain carries TRBV2 and TRBJ1-4, with D uncertain. The V end lost 3 bases, the J end lost 6 bases, and 11 bases lay between the germline ends. CDR1 SNHLY and CDR2 FYNNEI come from the germline V gene. The CDR3 sequence is 14 residues long. The CDR3 coding sequence is TGTGCCAGCAGTGATGAGGGTAGCGATGAAAAACTGTTTTTT. Encoded protein: CASSDEGSDEKLFF.

The V call is TRBV28, the J call TRBJ2-1; D possibly corresponds to TRBD2 (7 bases). V was cut by 8 bases and J by 4 bases, with 15 bases left in between. The CDR3 is 14 amino acids. The germline V gene has CDR1 MDHEN and CDR2 SYDVKM. The CDR3 nucleotides read TGTGCCAGCCGGACCGGGGGGCGTTACAATGAGCAGTTCTTC. It yields the protein CASRTGGRYNEQFF.

The CDR3 DNA reads as TGTGCCAGTCGACACTCTGGGGCCAACGTCCTGACTTTC. Protein: CASRHSGANVLTF. The chain joins TRBV6-1 to TRBJ2-6; no definite D call. Trimming left V 9 bases short and J 0 bases short, with 6 bases between. This CDR3 has 13 residues. The germline V gene encodes CDR1 MNHNS and CDR2 SASEGT.

DNA of the CDR3: TGTGCCAGCAGAGCGCCCGGGGGGGCCTTGTCCGGGGCCAACGTCCTGACTTTC. Protein sequence: CASRAPGGALSGANVLTF. This chain links TRBV28 with TRBJ2-6; TRBD2 matches at 8 bases. Germline V gene sequence: CDR1 MDHEN, CDR2 SYDVKM. The CDR3 is 18 residues long. J lost 4 bases, V lost 6 bases, and 14 bases had no gene match.

This clone came up a few times. Different DNA sequences within this sample yield the same CDR3. J is TRBJ2-3 and V is TRBV7-9; no firm D call. The length of the CDR3 is 11 residues. The V gene's germline CDR1 is SEHNR and CDR2 FQNEAQ (reference sequence). Between the trimmed V and J ends, which lost 2 bases and 6 bases, there was a span of 3 bases. The CDR3 here is CASSLSDTQYF. CDR3 DNA: TGTGCCAGCAGCTTATCTGATACGCAGTATTTT.

The J gene is TRBJ2-1, the V gene TRBV18; possibly TRBD2 for D (6 bases). The germline V gene encodes CDR1 KGHSH and CDR2 LQKENI. V was trimmed by 2 bases and J by 6 bases, leaving 14 bases between them. CDR3 length: 15 residues. The CDR3 nucleotides are TGTGCCAGCTCACCATTAGCGGACGGAGGCAATGAGCAGTTCTTC. Translating it yields CASSPLADGGNEQFF.

The chain couples TRBV7-9 to TRBJ2-7; perhaps TRBD1 as D (6 bases). Germline loops: CDR1 SEHNR, CDR2 FQNEAQ (reference sequence). CDR3 length: 13 residues. Trimming pared 10 bases from V and 0 bases from J, leaving 13 bases between. CDR3 sequence: CATGTPSSYEQYV. Written as DNA, the CDR3 is TGTGCCACCGGGACACCAAGCTCCTACGAGCAGTACGTC.

The chain employs TRBV5-6 and TRBJ1-5, with D hard to call. The CDR3 covers 15 residues. The V gene lost 4 bases and the J gene lost 3 bases, with 14 bases spanning the gap. CDR1 is SGHDT and CDR2 is YYEEEE in the germline V gene. The CDR3 is CASSVLGRNNQPQHF. DNA for the CDR3: TGTGCCAGCAGCGTTCTAGGCCGGAACAATCAGCCCCAGCATTTT.

The chain is built from TRBV5-1 and TRBJ2-3; 9 bases are a match to TRBD2. The CDR3 consists of 18 residues. V gave up 1 base and J gave up 5 bases; unmatched junction bases: 14. Germline CDR1 SGHRS, CDR2 YFSETQ. CDR3 in DNA: TGCGCCAGCAGCTTGTCGTATTCGGGCGGGGGGGCTGTAGATACGCAGTATTTT. Translation: CASSLSYSGGGAVDTQYF.

CDR3 in amino acids: CASSPGTNNEQFF. The CDR3 nucleotides read TGTGCCAGCAGCCCGGGGACTAACAATGAGCAGTTCTTC. The chain couples TRBV7-2 to TRBJ2-1; 7 nucleotides agree with TRBD2. Germline V gene data show CDR1 as SGHTA and CDR2 as FQGNSA. V shed 5 bases, J shed 5 bases, and the junction held 3 bases outside the gene matches. The CDR3 loop spans 13 amino acids.

This chain joins TRBV6-5 and TRBJ2-3; a weak D match, TRBD2 (5 bases). Germline CDR1 is MNHEY and CDR2 is SVGAGI. Trimming removed 4 bases from V and 8 bases from J, with 7 bases in between. The CDR3 loop spans 11 amino acids. CDR3 DNA: TGTGCCAGCAGTTTAGAGGGTACGCAGTATTTT. Its protein is CASSLEGTQYF.

The rearrangement joins TRBV20-1 to TRBJ1-1, with D possibly being TRBD1 (6 bases). The V gene's germline CDR1 is DFQATT and CDR2 SNEGSKA (reference sequence). This CDR3 region has 11 residues. V lost 6 bases and J lost 8, with 13 bases in between. CDR3 in amino acids: CSARGDNEAFF. Written as DNA, the CDR3 is TGCAGTGCCCGAGGGGACAACGAAGCTTTCTTT.

CDR3 region: CASKGQGGPVEYF. The CDR3, as DNA: TGTGCCAGCAAGGGACAGGGCGGCCCGGTGGAGTACTTC. The chain carries TRBV2 and TRBJ2-7; 9 bases fit TRBD1. Germline CDR1 SNHLY, CDR2 FYNNEI. The V gene end was trimmed by 7 bases and the J gene end by 11 bases; junction bases not matched to a gene: 12. There are 13 residues in the CDR3.

This clone was seen a few times. This chain connects TRBV7-2 to TRBJ1-1, with TRBD1 identical over 8 bases. This CDR3 comprises 14 residues. From germline, CDR1 is SGHTA and CDR2 FQGNSA. J gave up 4 bases and V 3 bases, and 4 bases lay outside the gene matches. CDR3 DNA sequence: TGTGCCAGCAGCTTTCAGGGGGCTTTCACTGAAGCTTTCTTT. It yields the protein CASSFQGAFTEAFF.

This clone has just a few counts. The chain combines TRBV29-1 with TRBJ1-5; perhaps TRBD1 as D (6 bases). The CDR3 runs to 12 residues. Germline V gene lookup returns CDR1 SQVTM and CDR2 ANQGSEA. Between the trimmed V and J ends, which lost 6 bases and 4 bases, there was a span of 10 bases. DNA of the CDR3: TGCAGCGTAGTTACAGGGAATCAGCCCCAGCATTTT. This encodes CSVVTGNQPQHF. Filled out from reference TRBV29-1 and TRBJ1-5, the complete variable domain reads SAVISQKPSRDICQRGTSLTIQCQVDSQVTMMFWYRQQPGQSLTLIATANQGSEATYESGFVIDKFPISRPNLTFSTLTVSNMSPEDSSIYLCSVVTGNQPQHFGDGTRLSIL.

V and J are TRBV5-1 and TRBJ1-2; TRBD1 agrees at 8 bases. Germline V gene sequence: CDR1 SGHRS, CDR2 YFSETQ. The CDR3 is 12 residues long. The ends lost 3 bases at V and 7 bases at J; junction bases unmatched: 2. CDR3 bases: TGCGCCAGCAGCTCCAGGGGGCTTGGCTACACCTTC. This codes for CASSSRGLGYTF.

The chain recombines TRBV2 with TRBJ2-7; 8 nucleotides match TRBD2. Trimming removed 1 base from V and 7 bases from J; junction bases left unmatched: 9. Germline CDR1 reads SNHLY; CDR2 reads FYNNEI. The CDR3 extends over 15 amino acids. CDR3 protein: CASSEEAGGYGEQYV. The CDR3 coding sequence is TGTGCCAGCAGTGAAGAGGCGGGGGGTTATGGGGAGCAGTACGTC.

The V call is TRBV7-4, the J call TRBJ1-5; D perhaps matches TRBD1 (6 bases). The germline V gene encodes CDR1 SGHVT and CDR2 SQSDAQ. The CDR3 consists of 17 residues. Trimming cost V 2 bases and J 3 bases, with 17 bases left between them. CDR3 in DNA: TGTGCCAGCAGCTTAACCCACGGGGGGGCACTCAATCAGCCCCAGCATTTT. Its protein is CASSLTHGGALNQPQHF.

The chain couples TRBV4-2 to TRBJ2-7; 12 nucleotides align to TRBD2. The junction had 2 bases not matched to a gene; V was cut back by 0 bases and J by 2 bases. The CDR3 spans 16 residues. The germline V gene encodes CDR1 LGHNA and CDR2 YNFKEQ. The CDR3: CASSQDWTSGAYEQYF. In DNA form, the CDR3 reads TGTGCCAGCAGCCAAGACTGGACTAGCGGGGCCTACGAGCAGTACTTC.